The clone carrying this TCR beta chain has ten or more counts. Its antigen is unidentified. TCR beta VDJ and CDR3 were profiled, and genomic DNA was the template. Each CDR3 protein is one row after TCRdb ran MiXCR on the reads. This sample has roughly 190,000 distinct CDR3 sequences, with more than 45% found just once. The CDR3 is made up of 14 amino acids. Germline V gives CDR1 SGHTS, CDR2 YDEGEE. V was shortened by 4 bases and J by 1 base, with 9 bases between the two germline ends. Sequenced patients had shown CD8+CD57+ cell expansion by flow cytometry. The record originates from a study of CD8+CD57+ T cells in acquired aplastic anemia. Study background: The average for DNA from sorted CD4+ and CD8+ cells was 3 to 3.5 ug.

Notes on the study in general: Patients and healthy controls showed no significant CD8+ Simpson's diversity difference.

This rearrangement joins TRBV5-8 to TRBJ2-1, with TRBD2 as a possible D gene (6 bases). Specimen: sorted CD4+, CD8+, or CD8+CD57+ T cells (not recorded which) from PBMCs. This clonotype was sampled from a human donor with aplastic anemia. The DNA for the CDR3 is TGTGCCAGCAGCCCCGGAGGGTCCTACAATGAGCAGTTCTTC. Its protein is CASSPGGSYNEQFF. The full variable domain, in which reference TRBV5-8 and TRBJ2-1 provide the parts outside the CDR3, is EAGVTQSPTHLIKTRGQQATLRCSPISGHTSVYWYQQALGLGLQFLLWYDEGEERNRGNFPPRFSGRQFPNYSSELNVNALELEDSALYLCASSPGGSYNEQFFGPGTRLTVL.